This T cell receptor beta chain came from a study of T-cell memory formation after mild COVID-19. Turning to the study itself: There were largely donor-specific TCR clusters.

The 5'RACE method, run with constant-segment primers, produced TCR alpha and TCR beta cDNA libraries (carrying sample barcodes and UMIs). Using its own MiXCR run on the 5' RACE reads, TCRdb lists one record per CDR3 protein. The table has some 350,000 distinct CDR3 sequences, roughly 15% seen once. About this clonotype itself: Its antigen is not identified.

General study results and limits: Day 15 to 85 contracting clones showed balanced CD4/CD8; day 15 to 37 expanders favored CD4+.

The origin of this receptor is a man aged 18-30 years who had mild COVID-19 (a few samples of this study predate the infection). Cell type and time point are not known. Sequencing was carried out using PBMCs or a T cell subset sorted from them (not recorded which).

DNA for the CDR3: TGTGCCAGCGACGGACAGACCTCTGGAAACACCATATATTTT. Residues: CASDGQTSGNTIYF. The V call is TRBV2, the J call TRBJ1-3, with D perhaps matching TRBD1 (6 bases). Per the germline V gene, CDR1 is SNHLY and CDR2 is FYNNEI. The ends were cut back, 8 bases at V and 0 bases at J, with 11 bases in the middle. The CDR3 consists of 14 residues.